A selection of T cell receptor beta chains follows, all from one sample in a study of radiotherapy plus CTLA-4 blockade in lung cancer. Clones were sequenced by immunoSEQ multiplex PCR, and TCRdb holds only the in-frame ones, with some missing. This table has around 41,000 clones, about 70% appearing once. Material: peripheral blood, obtained from a patient treated with radiotherapy plus ipilimumab. These receptors all stem from a human donor with non-small cell lung cancer who had a partial response to radiotherapy plus ipilimumab. Each CDR3 is given with its conserved first and last residue. A D gene is named only where the DNA matches it firmly. Size is stated for part of the rows, as once, few or many counts, or as a class when the clone is expanded.

v_gene	j_gene	d_gene	abundance	CDR3aa	CDR3nt
TRBV6-1	TRBJ1-1	TRBD1	few	CASRQGARVEAFF	TGTGCCAGCAGACAGGGGGCTCGGGTTGAAGCTTTCTTT
TRBV20-1	TRBJ2-5	.	.	CSASSQETQYF	TGCAGTGCTAGCTCGCAAGAGACCCAGTACTTC
TRBV5-1	TRBJ2-2	.	.	CASRAPAGQTTGELFF	TGCGCCAGCAGGGCCCCCGCTGGGCAAACCACCGGGGAGCTGTTTTTT
TRBV19	TRBJ2-7	TRBD1	.	CASSIGTGGYNEQYF	TGTGCCAGTAGTATCGGGACAGGGGGTTATAACGAGCAGTACTTC
TRBV7-6	TRBJ2-3	TRBD2	once	CASSLEAGLTDTQYF	TGTGCCAGCAGCTTAGAAGCGGGGCTCACAGATACGCAGTATTTT
TRBV7-9	TRBJ1-2	.	few	CASSLRPGAGDYGYTF	TGTGCCAGCAGCTTAAGGCCAGGGGCCGGCGACTATGGCTACACCTTC
TRBV9	TRBJ2-3	.	.	CASSARTAGDTQYF	TGTGCCAGCAGCGCACGGACGGCGGGGGATACGCAGTATTTT
TRBV7-9	TRBJ2-7	TRBD2	.	CASSLGLAGLLSYEQYF	TGTGCCAGCAGCTTAGGACTAGCGGGGCTCCTTTCCTACGAGCAGTACTTC
TRBV14	TRBJ2-7	TRBD2	.	CASSPWTSVGGEQYF	TGTGCCAGCAGCCCCTGGACTAGCGTAGGAGGCGAGCAGTACTTC
TRBV29-1	TRBJ1-2	TRBD1	few	CSVEAAGTGGDGYTF	TGCAGCGTTGAAGCTGCCGGGACAGGGGGCGATGGCTACACCTTC
TRBV10-1	TRBJ2-6	.	.	CASSESRNSGANVLTF	TGCGCCAGCAGTGAGTCGAGGAACTCTGGGGCCAACGTCCTGACTTTC
TRBV7-9	TRBJ2-3	TRBD1	.	CASSGGQVSDTQYF	TGTGCCAGCAGCGGGGGACAGGTTTCAGATACGCAGTATTTT
TRBV7-2	TRBJ1-2	TRBD1	.	CASSLWDRSFSGYTF	TGTGCCAGCAGCTTATGGGACAGATCCTTTTCTGGCTACACCTTC
TRBV10-3	TRBJ1-2	TRBD1	few	CAISEPDRGYGYTF	TGTGCCATCAGTGAACCGGACAGGGGCTATGGCTACACCTTC
TRBV19	TRBJ2-2	TRBD1	.	CASSGDRQNTGELFF	TGTGCCAGTAGCGGGGACAGACAGAACACCGGGGAGCTGTTTTTT
TRBV18	TRBJ2-5	.	.	CASSPLAQETQYF	TGTGCCAGCTCACCGCTAGCCCAAGAGACCCAGTACTTC
TRBV30	TRBJ2-7	TRBD2	once	CAWGSGRFNEQYF	TGTGCCTGGGGAAGCGGGAGGTTCAACGAGCAGTACTTC
TRBV29-1	TRBJ1-3	.	.	CSVVWTAGNTIYF	TGCAGCGTTGTTTGGACAGCTGGAAACACCATATATTTT
TRBV2	TRBJ2-3	.	.	CASSVGLEDTQYF	TGTGCCAGCAGTGTGGGGCTAGAAGATACGCAGTATTTT
TRBV7-6	TRBJ2-7	.	.	CASSRAVNYEQYF	TGTGCCAGCAGCCGCGCCGTAAATTACGAGCAGTACTTC